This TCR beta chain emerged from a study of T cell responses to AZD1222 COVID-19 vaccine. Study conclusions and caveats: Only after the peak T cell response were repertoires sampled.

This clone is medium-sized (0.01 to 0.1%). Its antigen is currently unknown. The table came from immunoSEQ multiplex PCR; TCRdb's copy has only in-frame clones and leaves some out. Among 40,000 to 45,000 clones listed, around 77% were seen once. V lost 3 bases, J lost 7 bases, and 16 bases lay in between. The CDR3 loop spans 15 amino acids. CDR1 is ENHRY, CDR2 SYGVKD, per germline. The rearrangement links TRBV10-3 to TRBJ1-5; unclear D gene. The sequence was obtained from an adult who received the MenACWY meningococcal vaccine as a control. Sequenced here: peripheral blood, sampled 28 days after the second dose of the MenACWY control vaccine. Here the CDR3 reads CAISEAGTIGQPQHF. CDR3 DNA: TGTGCCATCAGTGAAGCCGGAACGATTGGACAGCCCCAGCATTTT.